What follows is one TCR beta chain and its context. At one boundary the junction diverges from the germline segment, which might be a read error. Other DNA sequences within the sample encode an identical CDR3. The germline V gene encodes CDR1 SNHLY and CDR2 FYNNEI. CDR3 length: 12 residues. The data were taken from a study of cytomegalovirus exposure and HLA in healthy donors. Study-wide context: As an earlier analysis found, about 200 million T cells yielded about 120 million unique TCR beta sequences. Samples from HLA-typed donors yielded approximately 80 million unique TCRs in an early data release.

The PCR contained 60 Vbeta and 13 Jbeta primers. Libraries were prepared by immunoSEQ multiplex PCR; TCRdb keeps only in-frame clonotypes and omits some of them. The sample records 150,000 to 200,000 clones, roughly 67% being singletons. Nominally healthy donors were sampled, though unrecorded immune exposures were likely. Material for sequencing was PBMCs. The chain has TRBV2 and TRBJ1-1, with D unresolved. The source is a young woman in good health and CMV-seropositive. Here the CDR3 reads CASLSEGTEAFF. The CDR3, as DNA: TGTGCCAGCTTGAGTGAGGGCACTGAGGCTTTCTTT.